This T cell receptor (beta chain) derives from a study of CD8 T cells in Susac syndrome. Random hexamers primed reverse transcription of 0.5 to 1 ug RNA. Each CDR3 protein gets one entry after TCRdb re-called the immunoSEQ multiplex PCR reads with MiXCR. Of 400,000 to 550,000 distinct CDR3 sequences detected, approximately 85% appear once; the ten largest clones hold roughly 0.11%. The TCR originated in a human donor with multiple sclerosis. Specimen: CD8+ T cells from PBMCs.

The CDR3 is CASSLWVGTAAYEQYF. CDR3 sequence (DNA): TGTGCCAGCAGCTTATGGGTCGGGACAGCCGCCTACGAGCAGTACTTC. The V call is TRBV7-9, the J call TRBJ2-7, with 7 bases fitting TRBD1. The CDR3 runs to 16 residues. Germline CDR1 SEHNR, CDR2 FQNEAQ (reference sequence). The V gene end was trimmed by 2 bases and the J gene end by 2 bases; junction bases not matched to a gene: 9. Drawing the rest from reference TRBV7-9 and TRBJ2-7, the complete variable domain is DTGVSQNPRHKITKRGQNVTFRCDPISEHNRLYWYRQTLGQGPEFLTYFQNEAQLEKSRLLSDRFSAERPKGSFSTLEIQRTEQGDSAMYLCASSLWVGTAAYEQYFGPGTRLTVT.